This paragraph covers one T cell receptor beta chain sequence. These data are taken from a study of T cell responses to AZD1222 COVID-19 vaccine. Using immunoSEQ multiplex PCR, the repertoire was profiled, and TCRdb retains in-frame clones only, with some absent. The table shows 60,000 to 70,000 clones, with roughly four fifths occurring only once. CDR1 and CDR2 (germline): SQVTM, ANQGSEA. The CDR3 totals 12 residues. V shed 2 bases and J shed 13 bases, with 15 bases lying between them. The origin of this receptor is an adult in good health. This sequence joins TRBV29-1 and TRBJ2-1; TRBD1 might be the D (5 bases). The sample consisted of peripheral blood, taken on day 0 of AZD1222 vaccination. The CDR3 loop reads CSVEMGQNRQFF. The DNA of the CDR3 is TGCAGCGTTGAAATGGGGCAGAATCGTCAGTTCTTC.